This T cell receptor (beta chain) was obtained from a study of CD8 T cells in Susac syndrome. CDR1 and CDR2 from the germline V gene are LGHNT and FRNRAP. CDR3 length: 14 amino acids. The V gene lost 7 bases and the J gene lost 6 bases, with 19 bases spanning the gap. Matching for age and sex applied to the controls, who were healthy donors. RNA amounts of about 0.5 to 1 ug underwent reverse transcription with random hexamers. MiXCR was run by TCRdb on the immunoSEQ multiplex PCR reads, yielding one entry per CDR3 protein. The table has about 60,000 distinct CDR3 sequences, more than 90% seen once. The sequencing sample was made of CD8+ T cells from PBMCs. The TCR originated in a human donor in good health. The rearrangement links TRBV12-5 to TRBJ2-7, with D possibly called TRBD1 or TRBD2 (6 bases each). The CDR3 bases are TGTGCTAGTGCCTTAGCGGCAGGGGTCCGCGAGCAGTACTTC. Protein: CASALAAGVREQYF.